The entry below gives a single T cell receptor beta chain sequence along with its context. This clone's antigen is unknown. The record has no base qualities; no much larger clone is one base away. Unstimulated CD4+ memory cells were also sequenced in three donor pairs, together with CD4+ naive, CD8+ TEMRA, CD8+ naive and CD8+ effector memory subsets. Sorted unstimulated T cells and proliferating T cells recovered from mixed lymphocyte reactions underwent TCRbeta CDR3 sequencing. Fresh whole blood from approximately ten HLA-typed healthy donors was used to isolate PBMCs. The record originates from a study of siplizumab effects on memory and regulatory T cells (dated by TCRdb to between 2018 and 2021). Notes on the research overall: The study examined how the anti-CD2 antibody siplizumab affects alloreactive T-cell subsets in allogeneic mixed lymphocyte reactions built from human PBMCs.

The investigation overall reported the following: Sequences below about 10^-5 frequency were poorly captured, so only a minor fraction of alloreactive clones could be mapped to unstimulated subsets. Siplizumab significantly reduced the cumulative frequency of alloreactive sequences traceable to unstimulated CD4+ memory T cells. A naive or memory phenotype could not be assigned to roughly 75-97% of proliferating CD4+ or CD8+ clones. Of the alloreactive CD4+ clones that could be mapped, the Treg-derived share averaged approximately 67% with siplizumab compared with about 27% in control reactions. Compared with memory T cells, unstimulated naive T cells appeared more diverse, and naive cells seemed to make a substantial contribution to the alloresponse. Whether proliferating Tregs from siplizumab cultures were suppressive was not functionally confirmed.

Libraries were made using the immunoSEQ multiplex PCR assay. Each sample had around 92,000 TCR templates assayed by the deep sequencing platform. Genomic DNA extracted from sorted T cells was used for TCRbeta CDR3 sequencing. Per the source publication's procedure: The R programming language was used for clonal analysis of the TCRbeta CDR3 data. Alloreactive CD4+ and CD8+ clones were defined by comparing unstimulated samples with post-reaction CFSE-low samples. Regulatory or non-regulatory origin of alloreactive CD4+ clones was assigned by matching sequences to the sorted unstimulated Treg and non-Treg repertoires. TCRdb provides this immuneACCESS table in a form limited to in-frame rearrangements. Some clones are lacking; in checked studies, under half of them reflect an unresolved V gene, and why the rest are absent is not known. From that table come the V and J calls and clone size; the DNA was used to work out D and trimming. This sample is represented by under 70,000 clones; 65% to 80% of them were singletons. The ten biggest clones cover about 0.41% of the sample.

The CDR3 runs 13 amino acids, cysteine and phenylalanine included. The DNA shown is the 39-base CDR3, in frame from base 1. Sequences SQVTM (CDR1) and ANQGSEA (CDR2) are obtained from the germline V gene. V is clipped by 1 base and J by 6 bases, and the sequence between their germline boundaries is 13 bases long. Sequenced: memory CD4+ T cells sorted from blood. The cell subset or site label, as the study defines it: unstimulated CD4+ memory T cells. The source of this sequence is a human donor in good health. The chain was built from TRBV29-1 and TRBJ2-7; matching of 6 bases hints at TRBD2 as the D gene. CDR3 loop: CSVEGIGGFEQYF. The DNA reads TGCAGCGTTGAAGGGATTGGGGGGTTCGAGCAGTACTTC.